These T cell receptor beta chains were read from a single sample in a study of brain T cells in children with intractable seizures. Using immunoSEQ multiplex PCR, the repertoire was profiled, and TCRdb retains in-frame clones only, with some absent. The sample contains 95,000 to 120,000 clones, roughly 94% of which appear only once. This specimen was peripheral blood, taken at surgery. The receptors here all came from a boy under three years old with hemimegalencephaly and intractable seizures. The CDR3 runs from the conserved cysteine through the conserved F or W. A D gene is named only where the DNA matches it firmly. Clone size is shown for a subset of rows, as once, few, many or a class of expanded clone.

abundance	d_gene	v_gene	j_gene	CDR3nt	CDR3aa
once	TRBD2	TRBV7-3	TRBJ2-7	TGTGCCAGCAGCTTAATTAGGTGGTCGGGAGTTAGCGGGAGGAAGAACGAGCAGTACTTC	CASSLIRWSGVSGRKNEQYF
.	TRBD1	TRBV5-1	TRBJ2-5	TGCGCCAGCAGCTTGCGACAGGGGGCCGGAGAGACCCAGTACTTC	CASSLRQGAGETQYF
.	.	TRBV3-1/TRBV3-2	TRBJ2-1	TGTGCCAGCAGCCAAGGGACCACCTCATACAATGAGCAGTTCTTC	CASSQGTTSYNEQFF
.	TRBD2	TRBV7-3	TRBJ2-3	TGTGCCAGCAGCAATGGACTAGCCAACACAGATACGCAGTATTTT	CASSNGLANTDTQYF
.	.	TRBV19	TRBJ2-5	TGTGCCAGTAGTTCTAGGGGGCTTGGCGGGAGAGGAGAGACCCAGTACTTC	CASSSRGLGGRGETQYF
.	.	TRBV29-1	TRBJ1-2	TGCAGCGTTGAAGAGGAGGGGCGGGCCACCGCTAACTATGGCTACACCTTC	CSVEEEGRATANYGYTF
.	.	TRBV20-1	TRBJ1-5	TGCAGTGCTAGTCGGGGGACTGGCAATCAGCCCCAGCATTTT	CSASRGTGNQPQHF
once	.	TRBV30	TRBJ2-2	TGTGCCTGGGGACCTGCGAACACCGGGGAGCTGTTTTTT	CAWGPANTGELFF
.	TRBD2	TRBV18	TRBJ2-7	TGTGCCAGCTCACCGGGCGGGAGCTCCTACGAGCAGTACTTC	CASSPGGSSYEQYF
once	TRBD1	TRBV10-3	TRBJ2-3	TGTGCCATCGGAAAGACAGGGGGCGGCGATACGCAGTATTTT	CAIGKTGGGDTQYF
.	.	TRBV6-2/TRBV6-3	TRBJ1-2	TGTGCCAGCAGTAGCGGACAGACTTCTAACTATGGCTACACCTTC	CASSSGQTSNYGYTF
.	TRBD2	TRBV24-1	TRBJ2-1	TGTGCCACCAGTGACCCCAGGACTAGCTCCAGCAATGAGCAGTTCTTC	CATSDPRTSSSNEQFF
.	TRBD1	TRBV28	TRBJ2-7	TGTGCCAGCAGGGTAACAGGGGCGGGTGGCCCCCACGAGCAGTACTTC	CASRVTGAGGPHEQYF
.	.	TRBV6-2/TRBV6-3	TRBJ2-3	TGTGCCAGCAGTTACTCGAAGGCCCCAGATACGCAGTATTTT	CASSYSKAPDTQYF
.	.	TRBV5-1	TRBJ2-7	TGCGCCAGCAGCTGGGGGACAGGGCTAGCGGGGGATTACTACGAGCAGTACTTC	CASSWGTGLAGDYYEQYF
.	.	TRBV5-6	TRBJ1-6	TGTGCCAGCAGCTTGGCAGGTCATTCACCCCTCCACTTT	CASSLAGHSPLHF
.	TRBD2	TRBV5-1	TRBJ2-1	TGCGCCAGCAGCGTTAGCGGGAGGGCCAATGAGCAGTTCTTC	CASSVSGRANEQFF
.	.	TRBV7-3	TRBJ2-7	TGTGCCAGCAGCTTAAGGGGATACGAGCAGTACTTC	CASSLRGYEQYF
once	.	TRBV6-5	TRBJ1-1	TGTGCCAGTAGGCCTCTGTTGAACACTGAAGCTTTCTTT	CASRPLLNTEAFF
.	.	TRBV6-4	TRBJ1-1	TGTGCCAGCAGTTTGGAAATGAACACTGAAGCTTTCTTT	CASSLEMNTEAFF
.	.	TRBV29-1	TRBJ1-1	TGCAGCGTTGAGAGAGGGAACACTGAAGCTTTCTTT	CSVERGNTEAFF
.	.	TRBV6-4	TRBJ2-7	TGTGCCAGCAGTGACTCGGGGGGTAGGGTCTACGAGCAGTACTTC	CASSDSGGRVYEQYF
.	TRBD2	TRBV6-5	TRBJ2-2	TGTGCCAGCAGTTACGTGGCGGGAGGGACCGGGGAGCTGTTTTTT	CASSYVAGGTGELFF
.	TRBD1	TRBV7-9	TRBJ1-1	TGTGCCAGCAGTACACAGGGGCCGGGGGAAGCTTTCTTT	CASSTQGPGEAFF
.	TRBD2	TRBV19	TRBJ2-1	TGTGCCAGTAGGACATTTAGCGGGAGCCACCGGAATGAGCAGTTCTTC	CASRTFSGSHRNEQFF
.	TRBD2	TRBV5-1	TRBJ2-5	TGCGCCAGCAGCCGAGGACTAGCGGGGTACCAAGAGACCCAGTACTTC	CASSRGLAGYQETQYF
.	.	TRBV6-5	TRBJ1-2	TGTGCCAGCACCCCAGACAGTAACTATGGCTACACCTTC	CASTPDSNYGYTF
.	.	TRBV7-8	TRBJ2-7	TGTGCCAGCAGCCCCGGCTGGCGGTACGAGCAGTACTTC	CASSPGWRYEQYF
.	.	TRBV7-2	TRBJ1-2	TGTGCCAGCAGCTTAGAGCTCCTACCTTCGAACTATGGCTACACCTTC	CASSLELLPSNYGYTF
.	.	TRBV2	TRBJ2-2	TGTGCCAGCAGATCTAGCGCCACCGGGGAGCTGTTTTTT	CASRSSATGELFF
.	.	TRBV19	TRBJ2-1	TGTGCCAGTAGTATAGGGCTCGCCGCGGTCAATGAGCAGTTCTTC	CASSIGLAAVNEQFF
.	.	TRBV5-4	TRBJ2-3	TGTGCCAGCAGCTTACGCGACACAGATACGCAGTATTTT	CASSLRDTDTQYF
.	.	TRBV6-7	TRBJ2-7	TGTGCCAGCAGTTATTCCGGACAGCAGTACTTC	CASSYSGQQYF
once	.	TRBV11-3	TRBJ2-1	TGTGCCAGCAGCTCACAACTCCTAGGCGTACCCTACAATGAGCAGTTCTTC	CASSSQLLGVPYNEQFF
.	.	TRBV27	TRBJ2-5	TGTGCCAGCAGTTTAGGGGCAGGGTCGGCACAAGAGACCCAGTACTTC	CASSLGAGSAQETQYF
.	.	TRBV14	TRBJ1-2	TGTGCCAGCAGCCATTGGGATAACTATGGCTACACCTTC	CASSHWDNYGYTF
.	.	TRBV6-5	TRBJ2-4	TGTGCCAGCAGCCCCCGGGGGTTCAGCATTCAGTACTTC	CASSPRGFSIQYF
.	.	TRBV28	TRBJ1-5	TGTGCCAGCAAAGGTTTTTCTAGCAATCAGCCCCAGCATTTT	CASKGFSSNQPQHF
.	TRBD1	TRBV4-3	TRBJ2-5	TGCGCCAGCAGCCAGTCCACAGGGGATGGAGAGACCCAGTACTTC	CASSQSTGDGETQYF
many	.	TRBV6-2/TRBV6-3	TRBJ2-7	TGTGCCAGCAGTTCCCTGACTAGCTACGAGCAGTACTTC	CASSSLTSYEQYF
.	TRBD2	TRBV30	TRBJ2-1	TGTGCCCATTTCACTAGCGGGGACTACAATGAGCAGTTCTTC	CAHFTSGDYNEQFF
.	.	TRBV28	TRBJ1-2	TGTGCCAGCAGTTTGTTAGCCGGACCCCGGGGGACGAACTATGGCTACACCTTC	CASSLLAGPRGTNYGYTF
.	.	TRBV7-8	TRBJ2-3	TGTGCCAGCAGCTTAACCGGGGGCACAGATACGCAGTATTTT	CASSLTGGTDTQYF
.	TRBD1	TRBV5-4	TRBJ2-7	TGTGCCAGCAGCCGCCGCACCGGGACAGGGGTTTATGAGCAGTACTTC	CASSRRTGTGVYEQYF
.	.	TRBV5-3	TRBJ2-3	TGTGCCAGAAGCCAAGGGCAACGCGCCAAGGGCGCGCAGTATTTT	CARSQGQRAKGAQYF
.	.	TRBV19	TRBJ2-7	TGTGCCAGTGCCCCCTTAGGTGGGGGCCCCTACGAGCAGTACTTC	CASAPLGGGPYEQYF
.	.	TRBV2	TRBJ1-6	TGTGCCAGCAGTGAACAGGGACCGTATAATTCACCCCTCCACTTT	CASSEQGPYNSPLHF
.	TRBD2	TRBV7-9	TRBJ2-7	TGTGCCAGCAGCTTAGCGGGAGGGCCTTTGGACGAGCAGTACTTC	CASSLAGGPLDEQYF
.	TRBD1	TRBV7-8	TRBJ1-2	TGTGCCAGCAGCTTACCGGGACAGGGATTTGGCTACACCTTC	CASSLPGQGFGYTF
.	.	TRBV28	TRBJ2-7	TGTGCCAGCAGGCGCCTCGGGGCCTCCTACGAGCAGTACTTC	CASRRLGASYEQYF
once	.	TRBV7-8	TRBJ2-5	TGTGCCAGCAGCTTAGTCTGGGGGTTGGTCGAAGGGAGGCAGGAGAAGTGGGAGACCCAGTACTTC	CASSLVWGLVEGRQEKWETQYF
.	TRBD1	TRBV2	TRBJ2-1	TGTGCCAGCAGGCCACCGAATATAGGGGGCGCGTTGGATGAGCAGTTCTTC	CASRPPNIGGALDEQFF
.	.	TRBV16	TRBJ2-3	TGTGCCAGCAGCCAATCGTACCAGGGGACAGATACGCAGTATTTT	CASSQSYQGTDTQYF
.	.	TRBV4-1	TRBJ1-5	TGCGCCAGCAGCCAAGAGCGGGGTCGTTATCAGCCCCAGCATTTT	CASSQERGRYQPQHF
.	TRBD1	TRBV4-1	TRBJ1-1	TGCGCCAGCAGCGTTGGTGGGACAGTGAACACTGAAGCTTTCTTT	CASSVGGTVNTEAFF
.	.	TRBV6-5	TRBJ1-1	TGTGCCAGCAGTTACTCGATGGTCGGGGGCACAACTGAAGCTTTCTTT	CASSYSMVGGTTEAFF
.	.	TRBV6-5	TRBJ2-6	TGTGCCAGCAGATACACCGCTCTCTCTGGGGCCAACGTCCTGACTTTC	CASRYTALSGANVLTF
.	.	TRBV27	TRBJ2-5	TGTGCCAGCTTGCAAGAGACCCAGTACTTC	CASLQETQYF
.	.	TRBV6-1	TRBJ2-6	TGTGCCAGCAGTGGCATCAGATCTACCGGGGCCAACGTCCTGACTTTC	CASSGIRSTGANVLTF
.	TRBD1	TRBV5-6	TRBJ1-6	TGTGCCAGCACCCCGGGACAGGGGACTTCACCCCTCCACTTT	CASTPGQGTSPLHF